The clone carrying this T cell receptor beta chain has only a few counts. Its antigen is undetermined. These data originate in a study of T cell responses to AZD1222 COVID-19 vaccine. Libraries were prepared by immunoSEQ multiplex PCR; TCRdb keeps only in-frame clonotypes and omits some of them. There are 100,000 or so clones in the sample; 70% to 90% occur only once, and roughly 15% lies in the top ten. Study-wide points: Reportedly, nearly half the spike-specific TCRs target unmutated variant regions.

Germline V gives CDR1 SGHRS, CDR2 YFSETQ. The V and J ends lost 2 bases and 0 bases respectively, with 12 bases between them. The CDR3 spans 17 residues. This sequence originates from an adult in good health. The sample consisted of peripheral blood, taken on day 0 of AZD1222 vaccination. The chain links TRBV5-1 to TRBJ2-6; D may be TRBD2 (6 bases). The CDR3 spells CASSLGGTRSGANVLTF. CDR3 DNA sequence: TGCGCCAGCAGCTTAGGAGGGACTCGCTCTGGGGCCAACGTCCTGACTTTC.